These T cell receptor beta chains were read from a single sample in a study of early T cells in non-severe SARS-CoV-2 infection. TCRdb reprocessed the 5' RACE reads via MiXCR and lists one record per CDR3 protein. Seen here are tens of thousands of distinct CDR3 sequences, roughly a tenth observed once, and the top ten hold around 20%. Material: whole blood. All receptors come from an adult who was a healthcare worker with PCR-confirmed SARS-CoV-2 infection or an uninfected control (not recorded which). Each CDR3 is given with its conserved first and last residue. The D gene is left open where the match is weak. Only part of the rows carry a size: once, few, many, or a class if the clone is expanded.

CDR3nt,CDR3aa,d_gene,abundance,j_gene,v_gene,len
TGTGCCAGCATACAGGAGGTTAATGAAAAACTGTTTTTT,CASIQEVNEKLFF,NA,NA,TRBJ1-4,TRBV2,13
TGCGCCAGCAGCTTGGCCCGGACCACAGATACGCAGTATTTT,CASSLARTTDTQYF,NA,NA,TRBJ2-3,TRBV5-1,14
TGTGCCAGCAGCTTAGGACAGGGAGAGACCCAGTACTTC,CASSLGQGETQYF,TRBD1,many,TRBJ2-5,TRBV7-3,13
TGTGCCAGCGGAGGGGGGACCACTGAAGCTTTCTTT,CASGGGTTEAFF,NA,NA,TRBJ1-1,TRBV12-3/TRBV12-4,12
TGTGCCAGCGCGGGGGCTTGGTACAATGAGCAGTTCTTC,CASAGAWYNEQFF,NA,few,TRBJ2-1,TRBV6-6,13
TGTGCCAGCAGCCACCGACGGGGTTACACTGAAGCTTTCTTT,CASSHRRGYTEAFF,NA,few,TRBJ1-1,TRBV3-1,14
TGTGCCAGCAGCCTAACTAGCTCCTACAATGAGCAGTTCTTC,CASSLTSSYNEQFF,NA,many,TRBJ2-1,TRBV3-1,14
TGTGCCAGCAGTGAATCGATAGATGGGGCAGTAGCCAAAAACATTCAGTACTTC,CASSESIDGAVAKNIQYF,NA,many,TRBJ2-4,TRBV2,18
TGTGCCAGCAGCTTAGTTTCGAAGGAGACCCAGTACTTC,CASSLVSKETQYF,NA,few,TRBJ2-5,TRBV7-2,13
TGCGCCAGCAGCCACGTCCCCAGGGGAAACACAGATACGCAGTATTTT,CASSHVPRGNTDTQYF,NA,NA,TRBJ2-3,TRBV4-1,16
TGTGCCATCAGTGACAGGGGCGGGGGTGAGACCCAGTACTTC,CAISDRGGGETQYF,NA,few,TRBJ2-5,TRBV10-3,14
TGCAGTGCGATCGGGACTAGCGACTACGAGCAGTACTTC,CSAIGTSDYEQYF,TRBD2,NA,TRBJ2-7,TRBV20-1,13
TGTGCCAGCAGCCAGACAGGGGGGGACACTGAAGCTTTCTTT,CASSQTGGDTEAFF,TRBD1,few,TRBJ1-1,TRBV3-1,14
TGTGCCAGCAGTTCCTTTGGCCAAACCACAGATACGCAGTATTTT,CASSSFGQTTDTQYF,NA,NA,TRBJ2-3,TRBV7-2,15
TGTGCCAGCAGGAAGGGAACCCTCTCTATATCTGGCTACACCTTC,CASRKGTLSISGYTF,NA,few,TRBJ1-2,TRBV12-3/TRBV12-4,15
TGTGCCAGCTCTCCGCAAGCGACTGAAGCTTTCTTT,CASSPQATEAFF,NA,NA,TRBJ1-1,TRBV18,12
TGTGCCAGCAGCTTAGGCCCGGGAGGGAAACAATCACCCCTCCACTTT,CASSLGPGGKQSPLHF,NA,many,TRBJ1-6,TRBV7-8,16
TGTGCCACTGAATTAGCGGGGGGCACAGATACGCAGTATTTT,CATELAGGTDTQYF,TRBD2,few,TRBJ2-3,TRBV10-3,14
TGCAGTGCTAGTAGCGGGGGGCGAAACTATGAGCAGTTCTTC,CSASSGGRNYEQFF,TRBD2,NA,TRBJ2-1,TRBV20-1,14
TGTGCCAGCAGTATGACCCGGGACTCCACATATGGCTACACCTTC,CASSMTRDSTYGYTF,NA,many,TRBJ1-2,TRBV6-6,15
TGTGCCAGCATACGAGAGTTTAGTCAGCCCCAGCATTTT,CASIREFSQPQHF,NA,many,TRBJ1-5,TRBV2,13
TGCGCCAGCAGTCGTTACCGGGACAGGGTAGAAGAGACCCAGTACTTC,CASSRYRDRVEETQYF,TRBD1,NA,TRBJ2-5,TRBV10-1,16
TGTGCCAGCAGCGTCATACAGAACACCGGGGAGCTGTTTTTT,CASSVIQNTGELFF,NA,NA,TRBJ2-2,TRBV5-6,14
TGTGCCAGCAGCTTAGATCGGACTGCCAATGAGCAGTTCTTC,CASSLDRTANEQFF,NA,few,TRBJ2-1,TRBV11-2,14
TGTGCCAGCAGCGGGGACAGCCAAGAGACCCAGTACTTC,CASSGDSQETQYF,TRBD1,NA,TRBJ2-5,TRBV5-4,13
TGCGCCAGCAGCCAAGTGGCGGTGAACACTGAAGCTTTCTTT,CASSQVAVNTEAFF,NA,NA,TRBJ1-1,TRBV4-1,14
TGCGCCAGCAGCTTGGGGGGGCTCTCCTACAATGAGCAGTTCTTC,CASSLGGLSYNEQFF,NA,many,TRBJ2-1,TRBV5-1,15
TGTGCCAGCGGACTAGCGGGGGCAAATGAGCAGTTCTTC,CASGLAGANEQFF,TRBD2,NA,TRBJ2-1,TRBV7-9,13